The source of this TCR beta chain is a study of cytomegalovirus exposure and HLA in healthy donors. Per germline, CDR1 SGHTA and CDR2 FQGNSA. The CDR3 has 15 residues. V lost 8 bases and J lost 7; bases outside the gene matches: 16. 13 Jbeta primers and 60 Vbeta primers were used for the PCR. The table came from immunoSEQ multiplex PCR; TCRdb's copy has only in-frame clones and leaves some out. This sample contains about 78,000 clones. This receptor was obtained from a female donor in good health and CMV-seropositive. Source material: PBMCs. This chain uses TRBV7-2 with TRBJ2-7, with 8 bases matching TRBD2. CDR3 region: CASRPRGGPAGEQYF. The CDR3 DNA reads as TGTGCCAGCCGTCCCCGGGGGGGGCCTGCGGGGGAGCAGTACTTC.